This TCR beta chain was observed in a study of T cells in Graves' hyperthyroidism and ophthalmopathy. Amplification targeted TCR beta CDR3 regions from RNA transcripts. TCR CDR3 underwent first-round RT-PCR with the HTBI primer set. TCRdb called the multiplex PCR reads again in MiXCR, with one record for every CDR3 protein. The table shows about 590,000 distinct CDR3 sequences, with 15% to 18% occurring only once. The CDR3 extends over 12 amino acids. Germline V gene lookup returns CDR1 SGHTA and CDR2 FQGNSA. V lost 0 bases and J lost 7, with 6 bases in between. A note on this clonotype: One base away lies a much larger clone, so this may be a sequencing read error. The CDR3 end shows no conserved phenylalanine or tryptophan, and so a read error is likely.

This chain joins TRBV7-2 and TRBJ1-2; D gene unclear. This TCR was recovered from a woman aged 30 to 39 with Graves' hyperthyroidism. Sequenced sample: blood. The CDR3 loop is CASSLAGIGYTL. DNA of the CDR3: TGTGCCAGCAGCTTAGCGGGGATTGGCTACACCCTC.